The clone carrying this T cell receptor beta chain occurred many times. The data belong to a study of regulatory T cells in long-lasting Graves disease. Time point described: newly diagnosed GD, antithyroid drugs for less than 3 months. Construction of the TCR library relied on RNA isolated from PBMCs. Diagnosis followed American Thyroid Association guidelines for Graves' disease. Patients were enrolled at an endocrinology department in Xi'an, China. This CDR3 contains 15 residues. Trimming removed 2 bases from V and 1 base from J; junction bases left unmatched: 5. Per the germline V gene, CDR1 is SGHRS and CDR2 is YFSETQ. Investigators prepared the TCR beta libraries by applying iRepertoire HTBI primers and Arm-PCR of CDR3 regions. TCRdb itself ran the multiplex PCR reads through MiXCR, one entry per CDR3 protein. The sample contains some 500,000 distinct CDR3 sequences, roughly 12% of which appear only once.

This sample also appeared in a second study, on T cells in Graves' hyperthyroidism and ophthalmopathy. That work adds: The diagnostic basis comprised clinical symptoms, serum thyroxine and TRAb, thyroid ultrasound and orbital computed tomography. First-round RT-PCR with HTBI primers amplified the TCR CDR3 region.

V and J are TRBV5-1 and TRBJ2-5; 7 bases match TRBD1. This specimen consisted of peripheral blood mononuclear cells (PBMCs), obtained at new diagnosis, from a patient treated with antithyroid drugs. This sequence originates from a man aged 30-40 years with Graves disease. The CDR3 DNA sequence: TGCGCCAGCAGCTTCGGACAGGCCGGCCAAGAGACCCAGTACTTC. This codes for CASSFGQAGQETQYF.